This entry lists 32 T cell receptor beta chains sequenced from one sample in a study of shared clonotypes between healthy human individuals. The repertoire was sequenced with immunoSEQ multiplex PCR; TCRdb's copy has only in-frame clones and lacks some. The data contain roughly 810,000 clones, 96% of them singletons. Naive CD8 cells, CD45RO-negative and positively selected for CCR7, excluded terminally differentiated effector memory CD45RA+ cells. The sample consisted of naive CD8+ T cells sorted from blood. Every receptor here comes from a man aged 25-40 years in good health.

CDR3 coding DNA: TGTGCCAGTAGTATTGGGACAGCCCCCTACGAGCAGTACTTC. This gives the protein CASSIGTAPYEQYF. V and J are TRBV19 and TRBJ2-7; 7 positions agree with TRBD1. This CDR3 region has 14 residues. Germline CDR1 and CDR2: LNHDA and SQIVND (reference sequence). The junction had 4 bases not matched to a gene; V was cut back by 3 bases and J by 2 bases.

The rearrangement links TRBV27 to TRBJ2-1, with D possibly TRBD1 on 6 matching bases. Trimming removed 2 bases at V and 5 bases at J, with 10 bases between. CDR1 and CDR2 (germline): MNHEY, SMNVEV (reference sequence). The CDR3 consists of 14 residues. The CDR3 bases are TGTGCCAGCAGTTTAAGTCAGGGGAACAATGAGCAGTTCTTC. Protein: CASSLSQGNNEQFF.

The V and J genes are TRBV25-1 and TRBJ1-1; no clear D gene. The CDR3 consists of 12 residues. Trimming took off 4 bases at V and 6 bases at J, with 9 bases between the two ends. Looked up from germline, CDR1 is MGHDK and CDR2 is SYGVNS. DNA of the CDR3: TGTGCCAGCAGTGGGGCAGCCCCTGAAGCTTTCTTT. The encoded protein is CASSGAAPEAFF.

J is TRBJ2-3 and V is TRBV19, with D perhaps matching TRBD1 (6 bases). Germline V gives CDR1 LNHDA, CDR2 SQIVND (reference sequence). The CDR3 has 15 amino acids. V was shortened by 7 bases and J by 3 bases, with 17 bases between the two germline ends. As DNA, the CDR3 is TGTGCCAGTAATTTACTACAGGGTAGTACAGATACGCAGTATTTT. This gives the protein CASNLLQGSTDTQYF.

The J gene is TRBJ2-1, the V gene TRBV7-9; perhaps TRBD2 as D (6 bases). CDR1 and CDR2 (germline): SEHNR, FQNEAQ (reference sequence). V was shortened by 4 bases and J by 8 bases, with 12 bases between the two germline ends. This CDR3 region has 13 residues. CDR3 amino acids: CASSSLSGDEQFF. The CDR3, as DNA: TGTGCCAGCAGCTCCCTATCGGGGGATGAGCAGTTCTTC.

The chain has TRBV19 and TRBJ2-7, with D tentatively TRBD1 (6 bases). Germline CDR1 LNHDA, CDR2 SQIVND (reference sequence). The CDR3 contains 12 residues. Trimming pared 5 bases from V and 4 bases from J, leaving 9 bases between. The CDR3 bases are TGTGCCAGTAGTCCAGGGGTGTACGAGCAGTACTTC. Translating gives CASSPGVYEQYF.

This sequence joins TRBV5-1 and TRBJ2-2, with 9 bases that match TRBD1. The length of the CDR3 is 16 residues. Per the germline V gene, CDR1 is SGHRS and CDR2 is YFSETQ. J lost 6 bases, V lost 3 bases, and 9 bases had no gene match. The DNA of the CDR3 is TGCGCCAGCAGCTGGGACCGGGACAGGGAATCCGGGGAGCTGTTTTTT. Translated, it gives CASSWDRDRESGELFF.

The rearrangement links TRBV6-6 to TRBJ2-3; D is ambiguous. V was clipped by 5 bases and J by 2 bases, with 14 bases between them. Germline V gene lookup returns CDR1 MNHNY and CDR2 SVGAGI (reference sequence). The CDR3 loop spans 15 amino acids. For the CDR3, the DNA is TGTGCCAGCAGTCCCGCCCTCGCCCACACAGATACGCAGTATTTT. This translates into CASSPALAHTDTQYF.

Here the CDR3 DNA reads TGCAGCGTGATCCTGGCGGGAGACAGCGCAGATACGCAGTATTTT. Its protein is CSVILAGDSADTQYF. The chain employs TRBV29-1 and TRBJ2-3, with TRBD2 matching 7 bases. V was pared by 6 bases and J by 4 bases, with 13 bases of the junction left unmatched. This CDR3 has 15 amino acids. The germline CDR1 and CDR2 sequences are SQVTM and ANQGSEA.

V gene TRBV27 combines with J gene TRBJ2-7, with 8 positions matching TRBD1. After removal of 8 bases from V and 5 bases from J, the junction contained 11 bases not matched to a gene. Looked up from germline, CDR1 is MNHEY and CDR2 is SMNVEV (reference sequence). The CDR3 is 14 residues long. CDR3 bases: TGTGCCAGCTCCTTAAGACAGGGGTACGACGAGCAGTACTTC. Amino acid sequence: CASSLRQGYDEQYF.

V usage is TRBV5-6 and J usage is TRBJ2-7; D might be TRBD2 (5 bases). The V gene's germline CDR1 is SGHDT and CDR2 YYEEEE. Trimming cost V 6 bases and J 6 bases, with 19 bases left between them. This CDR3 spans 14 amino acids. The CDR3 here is CASTLGEGRGEQYF. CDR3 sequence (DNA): TGTGCCAGCACCCTCGGAGAGGGCCGGGGCGAGCAGTACTTC.

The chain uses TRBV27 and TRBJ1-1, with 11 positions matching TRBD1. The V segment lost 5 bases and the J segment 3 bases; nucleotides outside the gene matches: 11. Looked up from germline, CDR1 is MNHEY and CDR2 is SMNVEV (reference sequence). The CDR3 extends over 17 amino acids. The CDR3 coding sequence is TGTGCCAGCAGTCAAGGGGGACAGGGGGTAGGCTACACTGAAGCTTTCTTT. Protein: CASSQGGQGVGYTEAFF.

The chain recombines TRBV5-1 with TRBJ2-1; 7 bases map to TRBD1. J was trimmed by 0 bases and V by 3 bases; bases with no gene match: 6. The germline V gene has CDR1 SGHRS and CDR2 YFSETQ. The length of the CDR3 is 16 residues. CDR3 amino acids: CASSSTGFGSYNEQFF. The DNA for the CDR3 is TGCGCCAGCAGCTCGACAGGGTTTGGCTCCTACAATGAGCAGTTCTTC.

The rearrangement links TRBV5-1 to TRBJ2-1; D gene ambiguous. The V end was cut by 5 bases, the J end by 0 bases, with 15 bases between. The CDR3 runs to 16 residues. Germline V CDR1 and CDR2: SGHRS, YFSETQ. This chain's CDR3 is CASSFISFGSYNEQFF. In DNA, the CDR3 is TGCGCCAGCAGTTTCATTTCGTTTGGCTCCTACAATGAGCAGTTCTTC.

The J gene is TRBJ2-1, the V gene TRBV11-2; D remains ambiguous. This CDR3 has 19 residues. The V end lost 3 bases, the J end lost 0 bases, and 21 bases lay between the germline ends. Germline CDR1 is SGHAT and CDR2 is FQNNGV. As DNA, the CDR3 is TGTGCCAGCAGCTTTACGGGTTCTCGGCTTTTAAGCTCCTACAATGAGCAGTTCTTC. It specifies CASSFTGSRLLSSYNEQFF. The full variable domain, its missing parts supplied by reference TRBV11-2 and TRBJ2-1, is EAGVAQSPRYKIIEKRQSVAFWCNPISGHATLYWYQQILGQGPKLLIQFQNNGVVDDSQLPKDRFSAERLKGVDSTLKIQPAKLEDSAVYLCASSFTGSRLLSSYNEQFFGPGTRLTVL.

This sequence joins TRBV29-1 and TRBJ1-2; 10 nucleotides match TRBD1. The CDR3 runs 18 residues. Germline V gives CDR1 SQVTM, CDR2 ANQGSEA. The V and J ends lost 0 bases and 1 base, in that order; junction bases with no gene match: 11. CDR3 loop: CSVEDWGQGRRINYGYTF. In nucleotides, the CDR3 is TGCAGCGTTGAAGACTGGGGACAGGGGCGAAGAATTAACTATGGCTACACCTTC. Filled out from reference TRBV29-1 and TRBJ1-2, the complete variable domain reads SAVISQKPSRDICQRGTSLTIQCQVDSQVTMMFWYRQQPGQSLTLIATANQGSEATYESGFVIDKFPISRPNLTFSTLTVSNMSPEDSSIYLCSVEDWGQGRRINYGYTFGSGTRLTVV.

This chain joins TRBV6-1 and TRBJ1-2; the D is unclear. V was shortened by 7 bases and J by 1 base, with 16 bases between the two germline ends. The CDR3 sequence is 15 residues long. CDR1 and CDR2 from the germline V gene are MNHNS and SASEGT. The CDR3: CASNLRGRINYGYTF. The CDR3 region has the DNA TGTGCCAGCAACCTCCGGGGAAGAATTAACTATGGCTACACCTTC.

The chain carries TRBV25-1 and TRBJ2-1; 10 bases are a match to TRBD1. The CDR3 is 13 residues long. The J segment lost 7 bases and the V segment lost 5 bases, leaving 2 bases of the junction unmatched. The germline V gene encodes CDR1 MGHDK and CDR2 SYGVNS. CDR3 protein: CASSWTGGNEQFF. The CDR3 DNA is TGTGCCAGCAGTTGGACAGGGGGAAATGAGCAGTTCTTC.

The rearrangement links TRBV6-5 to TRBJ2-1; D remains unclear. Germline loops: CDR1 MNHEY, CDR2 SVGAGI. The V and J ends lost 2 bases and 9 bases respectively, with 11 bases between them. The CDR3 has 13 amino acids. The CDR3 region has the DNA TGTGCCAGCAGTTACAATACGTGGCTTGAGCAGTTCTTC. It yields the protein CASSYNTWLEQFF.

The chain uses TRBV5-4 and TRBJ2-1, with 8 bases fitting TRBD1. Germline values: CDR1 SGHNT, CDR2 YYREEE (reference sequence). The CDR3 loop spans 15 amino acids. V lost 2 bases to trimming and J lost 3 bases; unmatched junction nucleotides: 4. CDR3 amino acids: CASSLQGGSYNEQFF. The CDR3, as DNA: TGTGCCAGCAGCTTACAGGGGGGCAGCTACAATGAGCAGTTCTTC.

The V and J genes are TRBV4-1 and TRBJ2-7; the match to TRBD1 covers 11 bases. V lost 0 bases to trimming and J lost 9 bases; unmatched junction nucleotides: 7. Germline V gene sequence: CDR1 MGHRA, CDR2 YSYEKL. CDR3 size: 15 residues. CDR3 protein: CASSQDTGQGAAQYF. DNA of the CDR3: TGCGCCAGCAGCCAAGACACAGGACAGGGGGCTGCGCAGTACTTC.

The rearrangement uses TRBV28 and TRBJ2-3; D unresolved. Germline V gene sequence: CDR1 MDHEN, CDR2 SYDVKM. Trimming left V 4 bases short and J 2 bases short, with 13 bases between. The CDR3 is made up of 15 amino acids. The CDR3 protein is CASSSGSWVTDTQYF. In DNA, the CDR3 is TGTGCCAGCAGTTCAGGAAGCTGGGTCACAGATACGCAGTATTTT.

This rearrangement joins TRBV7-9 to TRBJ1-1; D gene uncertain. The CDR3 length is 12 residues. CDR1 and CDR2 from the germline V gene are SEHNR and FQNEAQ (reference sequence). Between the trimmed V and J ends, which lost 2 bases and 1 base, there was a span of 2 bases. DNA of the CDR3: TGTGCCAGCAGCTTAAAGAACACTGAAGCTTTCTTT. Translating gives CASSLKNTEAFF.

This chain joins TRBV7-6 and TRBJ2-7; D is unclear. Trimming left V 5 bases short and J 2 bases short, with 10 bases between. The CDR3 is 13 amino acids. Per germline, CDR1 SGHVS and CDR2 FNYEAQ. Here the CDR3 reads CASSPSEPYEQYF. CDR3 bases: TGTGCCAGCAGCCCCAGCGAGCCCTACGAGCAGTACTTC.

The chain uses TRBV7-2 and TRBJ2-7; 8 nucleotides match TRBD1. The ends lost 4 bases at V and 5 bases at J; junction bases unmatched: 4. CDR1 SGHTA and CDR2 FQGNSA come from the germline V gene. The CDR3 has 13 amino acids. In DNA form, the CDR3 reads TGTGCCAGCAGCTCAGGACAGGGCAACGAGCAGTACTTC. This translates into CASSSGQGNEQYF.

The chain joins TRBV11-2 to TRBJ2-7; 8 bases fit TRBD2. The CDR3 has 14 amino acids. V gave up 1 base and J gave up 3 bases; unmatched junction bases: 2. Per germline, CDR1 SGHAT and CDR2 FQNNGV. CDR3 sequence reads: CASSLGSGVYEQYF. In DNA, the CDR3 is TGTGCCAGCAGCTTAGGTAGCGGGGTCTACGAGCAGTACTTC. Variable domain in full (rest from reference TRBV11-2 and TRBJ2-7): EAGVAQSPRYKIIEKRQSVAFWCNPISGHATLYWYQQILGQGPKLLIQFQNNGVVDDSQLPKDRFSAERLKGVDSTLKIQPAKLEDSAVYLCASSLGSGVYEQYFGPGTRLTVT.

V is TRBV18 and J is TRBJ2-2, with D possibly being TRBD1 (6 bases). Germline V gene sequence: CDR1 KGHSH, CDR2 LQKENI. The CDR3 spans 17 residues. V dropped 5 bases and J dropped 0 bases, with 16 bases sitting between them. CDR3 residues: CASSFLDSIANTGELFF. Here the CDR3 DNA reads TGTGCCAGCTCATTCCTGGACAGTATCGCGAACACCGGGGAGCTGTTTTTT.

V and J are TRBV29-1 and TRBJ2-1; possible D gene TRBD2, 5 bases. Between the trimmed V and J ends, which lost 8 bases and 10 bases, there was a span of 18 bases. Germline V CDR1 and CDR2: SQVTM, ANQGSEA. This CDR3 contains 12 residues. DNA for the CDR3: TGCAGCACCAATTCCGGTTCGGGAGAGCAGTTCTTC. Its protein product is CSTNSGSGEQFF.

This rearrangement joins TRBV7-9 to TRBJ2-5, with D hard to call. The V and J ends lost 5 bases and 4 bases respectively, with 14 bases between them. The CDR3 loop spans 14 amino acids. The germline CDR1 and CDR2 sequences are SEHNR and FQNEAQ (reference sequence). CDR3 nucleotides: TGTGCCAGCAGCCTGACCGAGAAGGCAGAGACCCAGTACTTC. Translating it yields CASSLTEKAETQYF.

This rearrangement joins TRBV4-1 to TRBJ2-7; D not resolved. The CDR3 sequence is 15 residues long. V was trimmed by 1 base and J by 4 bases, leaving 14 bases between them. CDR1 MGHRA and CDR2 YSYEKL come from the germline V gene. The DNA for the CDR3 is TGCGCCAGCAGCCAAGTTTGGACCGTCGATTACGAGCAGTACTTC. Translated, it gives CASSQVWTVDYEQYF.

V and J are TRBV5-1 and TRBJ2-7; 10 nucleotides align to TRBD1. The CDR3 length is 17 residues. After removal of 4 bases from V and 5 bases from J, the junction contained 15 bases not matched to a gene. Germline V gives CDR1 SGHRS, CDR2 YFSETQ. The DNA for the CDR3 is TGCGCCAGCAGCACGAATCCTCCGGGACAGGGGAGGCACGAGCAGTACTTC. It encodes CASSTNPPGQGRHEQYF.

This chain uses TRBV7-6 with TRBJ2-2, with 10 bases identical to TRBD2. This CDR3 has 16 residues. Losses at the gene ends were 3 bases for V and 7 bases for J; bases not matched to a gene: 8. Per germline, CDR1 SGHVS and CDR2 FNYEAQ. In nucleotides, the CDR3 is TGTGCCAGCAGCTTGGTACTAGCGGGATTTGTCGGGGAGCTGTTTTTT. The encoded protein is CASSLVLAGFVGELFF. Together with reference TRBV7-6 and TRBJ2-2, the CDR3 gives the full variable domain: GAGVSQSPRYKVTKRGQDVALRCDPISGHVSLYWYRQALGQGPEFLTYFNYEAQQDKSGLPNDRFSAERPEGSISTLTIQRTEQRDSAMYRCASSLVLAGFVGELFFGEGSRLTVL.